Below are 26 T cell receptor beta chains sequenced from a single sample in a study of response to subunit inactivated influenza vaccine. TCRdb redid the calling of the RT-PCR reads with MiXCR, one entry per CDR3 protein. In the table there are under 850,000 distinct CDR3 sequences, 18% of which are singletons. This sample comprised PBMCs from blood, obtained 5 days after vaccination. These TCRs come from a man over 45 who received an inactivated influenza vaccine.

The gene calls are TRBV24-1 and TRBJ2-5, with 10 bases matching TRBD1. V shed 3 bases and J 3 bases; nucleotides not matched to a gene: 6. This CDR3 region has 16 residues. Germline V gene sequence: CDR1 KGHDR, CDR2 SFDVKD. The CDR3: CATSDAGTGVKETQYF. Here the CDR3 DNA reads TGTGCCACCAGTGATGCTGGGACAGGGGTAAAAGAGACCCAGTACTTC.

This sequence joins TRBV4-1 and TRBJ2-1; 13 positions match TRBD2. Germline V gene data show CDR1 as MGHRA and CDR2 as YSYEKL. This CDR3 has 15 amino acids. V was clipped by 4 bases and J by 8 bases; unmatched bases: 5. CDR3 region: CASSPLAGGPHEQFF. The CDR3 nucleotides are TGCGCCAGCAGCCCACTAGCGGGGGGGCCCCATGAGCAGTTCTTC.

This clonotype showed up many times. This chain links TRBV5-1 with TRBJ2-7; D perhaps matches TRBD1 (6 bases). This CDR3 is built from 13 residues. Germline loops: CDR1 SGHRS, CDR2 YFSETQ. V lost 6 bases, J lost 6 bases, and 16 bases lay in between. The CDR3 coding sequence is TGCGCCAGCACCGCCTTGGGCAGGGGCGAGCAGTACTTC. It yields the protein CASTALGRGEQYF.

This clonotype was seen only a few times. This sequence joins TRBV7-2 and TRBJ2-3, with a weak D call TRBD2 (5 bases). Germline V gene sequence: CDR1 SGHTA, CDR2 FQGNSA. V was trimmed by 7 bases and J by 6 bases, leaving 17 bases between them. The length of the CDR3 is 14 residues. The CDR3 DNA sequence: TGTGCCAGCACCCCCGAGCTAGCATTGGATACGCAGTATTTT. It encodes CASTPELALDTQYF.

The chain carries TRBV28 and TRBJ1-1; D unclear. The CDR3 contains 14 residues. Trimming removed 8 bases from V and 1 base from J, with 14 bases in between. CDR1 and CDR2 (germline): MDHEN, SYDVKM. The CDR3 coding sequence is TGTGCCAGCCTTAACTGGTTCAAGAACACTGAAGCTTTCTTT. Protein: CASLNWFKNTEAFF.

V is TRBV10-3 and J is TRBJ2-1; the match to TRBD2 covers 10 bases. The V and J ends lost 4 bases and 9 bases, in that order; junction bases with no gene match: 12. The CDR3 runs to 16 residues. The germline V gene encodes CDR1 ENHRY and CDR2 SYGVKD. The CDR3 protein is CAISVAGLAGAAEQFF. The CDR3 DNA sequence: TGTGCCATCAGTGTAGCGGGGCTAGCGGGAGCTGCTGAGCAGTTCTTC.

The sample holds a few counts of this clonotype. The chain has TRBV12-3 or TRBV12-4 and TRBJ2-1; TRBD1 agrees at 8 bases. The CDR3 covers 14 residues. Trimming took 7 bases from V and 4 from J; bases not matched to a gene: 6. CDR3 sequence: CASTRQGRYNEQFF. The CDR3 region has the DNA TGTGCCAGCACCCGACAGGGGAGGTACAATGAGCAGTTCTTC.

In its sample, this clonotype was seen a few times. The V call is TRBV4-2, the J call TRBJ2-5; D assignment may be TRBD1 or TRBD2 (5 bases each). Between the trimmed V and J ends, which lost 1 base and 3 bases, there was a span of 12 bases. In germline, CDR1 is LGHNA, CDR2 YNFKEQ. The CDR3 extends over 15 amino acids. The DNA for the CDR3 is TGTGCCAGCAGCCAAGTTCGTTTGGGGGAAGAGACCCAGTACTTC. As protein: CASSQVRLGEETQYF.

This clonotype was seen many times. The chain combines TRBV7-2 with TRBJ1-2, with D possibly matching TRBD1 (5 bases). CDR3 length: 14 amino acids. CDR1 and CDR2 from the germline V gene are SGHTA and FQGNSA. The ends were cut back, 1 base at V and 2 bases at J, with 8 bases in the middle. The CDR3 sequence is CASSLGGENYGYTF. DNA for the CDR3: TGTGCCAGCAGCTTAGGGGGGGAAAACTATGGCTACACCTTC.

The chain recombines TRBV28 with TRBJ1-5; 7 bases are shared with TRBD1. The CDR3 contains 15 residues. J lost 3 bases, V lost 5 bases, and 7 bases had no gene match. From germline, CDR1 is MDHEN and CDR2 SYDVKM. CDR3 in DNA: TGTGCCAGCAGTCGGGACAGTGACCCCAATCAGCCCCAGCATTTT. Its translation: CASSRDSDPNQPQHF.

Only a few counts were recorded for this clonotype. V and J are TRBV18 and TRBJ1-1; D may be TRBD1 (6 bases). The CDR3 spans 13 residues. The germline V gene has CDR1 KGHSH and CDR2 LQKENI. V lost 2 bases to trimming and J lost 11 bases, with 15 bases between them. The CDR3 DNA follows: TGTGCCAGCTCACCAAAGGACAGAGAAATGGCTTTCTTT. It is translated as CASSPKDREMAFF. The variable domain in full, with the rest retrieved from reference TRBV18 and TRBJ1-1, is NAGVMQNPRHLVRRRGQEARLRCSPMKGHSHVYWYRQLPEEGLKFMVYLQKENIIDESGMPKERFSAEFPKEGPSILRIQQVVRGDSAAYFCASSPKDREMAFFGQGTRLTVV.

This clonotype was counted a few times. The CDR3 DNA is TGTGCCAGCAGCCAAGATCTCGGGGGTGGCGCAGATACGCAGTATTTT. It encodes CASSQDLGGGADTQYF. V gene TRBV4-2 combines with J gene TRBJ2-3; tentative D call: TRBD2 (6 bases). Trimming took 0 bases from V and 4 from J, leaving 14 bases between them. The CDR3 totals 16 residues. Germline V CDR1 and CDR2: LGHNA, YNFKEQ.

The chain links TRBV28 to TRBJ1-1, with 8 positions matching TRBD1. With 1 base clipped from V and 6 bases from J, the junction kept 16 bases outside the gene matches. Per germline, CDR1 MDHEN and CDR2 SYDVKM. This CDR3 region has 18 residues. Here the CDR3 reads CASSLLFGGAQGASEAFF. CDR3 nucleotide sequence: TGTGCCAGCAGTTTATTATTCGGAGGTGCGCAGGGGGCCTCTGAAGCTTTCTTT. The variable domain in full, completed from reference TRBV28 and TRBJ1-1, reads DVKVTQSSRYLVKRTGEKVFLECVQDMDHENMFWYRQDPGLGLRLIYFSYDVKMKEKGDIPEGYSVSREKKERFSLILESASTNQTSMYLCASSLLFGGAQGASEAFFGQGTRLTVV.

The V gene is TRBV7-8, the J gene TRBJ1-5, with TRBD1 matching 8 bases. Germline V CDR1 and CDR2: SGHVS, FQNEAQ. The V gene end was trimmed by 2 bases and the J gene end by 0 bases; junction bases not matched to a gene: 6. The CDR3 runs 17 residues. CDR3 nucleotide sequence: TGTGCCAGCAGCTTACCCCAGGACAGGGCTAGCAATCAGCCCCAGCATTTT. This sequence encodes CASSLPQDRASNQPQHF.

The V gene is TRBV20-1, the J gene TRBJ2-6; 8 nucleotides line up with TRBD1. V lost 0 bases to trimming and J lost 4 bases; unmatched junction nucleotides: 2. The CDR3 runs 15 residues. Germline CDR1 is DFQATT and CDR2 is SNEGSKA (reference sequence). CDR3 nucleotides: TGCAGTGCTAGAGATCAGGGGGCCGGGGCCAACGTCCTGACTTTC. Translation gives CSARDQGAGANVLTF.

This clonotype was picked up a small number of times. The J gene is TRBJ2-1, the V gene TRBV15, with D possibly matching TRBD2 (5 bases). The CDR3 is 13 amino acids. Trimming removed 0 bases at V and 9 bases at J, with 9 bases between. Germline V gene data show CDR1 as LNHNV and CDR2 as YYDKDF (reference sequence). Here the CDR3 DNA reads TGTGCCACCAGCAGAGATCGAGGGTTTGAGCAGTTCTTC. Translation: CATSRDRGFEQFF.

V gene TRBV10-3 combines with J gene TRBJ2-3, with a possible D match to TRBD1 (6 bases). The CDR3 has 13 residues. V lost 6 bases and J lost 3, with 10 bases in between. Per the germline V gene, CDR1 is ENHRY and CDR2 is SYGVKD. The CDR3 protein is CAIRTGQTDTQYF. The CDR3 bases are TGTGCCATCAGAACAGGGCAAACAGATACGCAGTATTTT.

This clonotype has a handful of counts. This chain connects TRBV27 to TRBJ2-1; a weak D match, TRBD1 (5 bases). The CDR3 runs to 14 residues. V was shortened by 9 bases and J by 4 bases, with 16 bases between the two germline ends. CDR1 MNHEY and CDR2 SMNVEV come from the germline V gene (reference sequence). The CDR3 loop is CARIGTGPYNEQFF. The CDR3, as DNA: TGTGCCAGGATCGGCACAGGACCTTACAATGAGCAGTTCTTC.

This clonotype was detected only a few times. This chain links TRBV28 with TRBJ2-7; 13 bases fit TRBD2. The CDR3 is made up of 15 amino acids. With V trimmed by 6 bases and J by 4 bases, 6 bases remained unmatched. CDR1 and CDR2 (germline): MDHEN, SYDVKM. CDR3 region: CASSRTSGRGYEQYF. CDR3 nucleotides: TGTGCCAGCAGCCGTACTAGCGGGAGGGGGTACGAGCAGTACTTC.

This clonotype was seen more than once but under ten times. The CDR3 DNA reads as TGTGCCAGCAGCTTATGGCCAGGCCTTTCGGACCTCAACACCGGGGAGCTGTTTTTT. It is translated as CASSLWPGLSDLNTGELFF. The chain joins TRBV7-8 to TRBJ2-2, with D unresolved. CDR1 is SGHVS, CDR2 FQNEAQ, per germline. The CDR3 covers 19 residues. V gave up 2 bases and J gave up 2 bases, with 21 bases separating them.

V gene TRBV12-3 or TRBV12-4 combines with J gene TRBJ2-1; TRBD2 is a possible D gene (6 bases). Trimming took off 5 bases at V and 12 bases at J, with 14 bases between the two ends. The CDR3 is 12 amino acids. The CDR3 coding sequence is TGTGCCAGCAGTGCACTAGCAATTGGGCAGTTCTTC. Protein sequence: CASSALAIGQFF.

This clonotype turned up a few times. This chain connects TRBV20-1 to TRBJ2-3, with TRBD2 matching 7 bases. The ends lost 5 bases at V and 3 bases at J; junction bases unmatched: 17. Germline assignment: CDR1 DFQATT and CDR2 SNEGSKA (reference sequence). This CDR3 spans 17 amino acids. The CDR3 nucleotides read TGCAGTGCTCCCGACGGTGGACGCGGGAGTACGACAGATACGCAGTATTTT. Translation: CSAPDGGRGSTTDTQYF.

This clonotype was observed many times. The rearrangement links TRBV12-3 or TRBV12-4 to TRBJ2-7; D may be TRBD1 or TRBD2 (6 bases each). The CDR3 is made up of 14 amino acids. The V end lost 3 bases, the J end lost 4 bases, and 13 bases lay between the germline ends. As DNA, the CDR3 is TGTGCCAGCAGTTTTTCCCGGGGGCAATACGAGCAGTACTTC. Translated: CASSFSRGQYEQYF.

This clonotype was seen ten or more times. This chain connects TRBV15 to TRBJ1-5, with D perhaps matching TRBD1 (6 bases). The V end was cut by 0 bases, the J end by 5 bases, with 14 bases between. This CDR3 spans 16 amino acids. Germline values: CDR1 LNHNV, CDR2 YYDKDF (reference sequence). The CDR3 nucleotides are TGTGCCACCAGCAGAGATCGGTCAGGGGCCCATCAGCCCCAGCATTTT. As protein: CATSRDRSGAHQPQHF.

V is TRBV29-1 and J is TRBJ1-2; TRBD1 might be the D (6 bases). This CDR3 is built from 10 residues. From germline, CDR1 is SQVTM and CDR2 ANQGSEA. CDR3 in amino acids: CTPPRGGYTF. The CDR3 DNA follows: TGCACCCCGCCCAGGGGTGGCTACACCTTC.

The chain has TRBV20-1 and TRBJ2-7; D possibly matches TRBD1 or TRBD2 (6 bases each). Trimming took 6 bases from V and 1 from J, leaving 16 bases between them. CDR3 length equals 14 residues. In germline, CDR1 is DFQATT, CDR2 SNEGSKA (reference sequence). The CDR3, as DNA: TGCAGTGCCGGGGGTCAGGGACATTCCTACGAGCAGTACTTC. This codes for CSAGGQGHSYEQYF.